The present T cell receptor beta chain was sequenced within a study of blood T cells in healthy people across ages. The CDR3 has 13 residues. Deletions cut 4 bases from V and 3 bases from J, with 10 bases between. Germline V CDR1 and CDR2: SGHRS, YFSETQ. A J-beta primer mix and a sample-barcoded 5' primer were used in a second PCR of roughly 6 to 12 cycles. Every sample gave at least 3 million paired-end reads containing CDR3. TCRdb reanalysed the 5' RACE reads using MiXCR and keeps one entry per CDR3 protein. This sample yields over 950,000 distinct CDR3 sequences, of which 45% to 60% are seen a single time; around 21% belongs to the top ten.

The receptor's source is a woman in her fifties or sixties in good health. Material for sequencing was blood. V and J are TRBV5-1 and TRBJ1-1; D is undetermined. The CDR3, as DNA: TGCGCCAGCAGCCCCCCACGGGACACTGAAGCTTTCTTT. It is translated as CASSPPRDTEAFF.